This note documents a single T cell receptor (beta chain) sequence. The antigen is unknown. Among the donors, all were healthy bone marrow donors. The PCR ran on 60 Vbeta and 13 Jbeta primers. Clones were sequenced by immunoSEQ multiplex PCR, and TCRdb holds only the in-frame ones, with some missing. Among about 140,000 clones listed, approximately 80% were seen once. This sample is part of a study of cytomegalovirus exposure and HLA in healthy donors. Study-level findings and limits: Presence/absence analyses treated sequencing depth as roughly uniform across donors.

The TCR was taken from a man between 40 and 49 years old in good health and CMV-seronegative. The sample taken for sequencing was PBMCs.

CDR3 residues: CASSFSRRRGAFF. The CDR3 nucleotides read TGTGCCAGCAGTTTCTCCAGGAGACGGGGGGCTTTCTTT. The rearrangement links TRBV28 to TRBJ1-1; D might be TRBD1 (5 bases). The V and J ends lost 3 bases and 11 bases respectively, with 16 bases between them. The CDR3 spans 13 residues. Germline CDR1 and CDR2: MDHEN and SYDVKM.